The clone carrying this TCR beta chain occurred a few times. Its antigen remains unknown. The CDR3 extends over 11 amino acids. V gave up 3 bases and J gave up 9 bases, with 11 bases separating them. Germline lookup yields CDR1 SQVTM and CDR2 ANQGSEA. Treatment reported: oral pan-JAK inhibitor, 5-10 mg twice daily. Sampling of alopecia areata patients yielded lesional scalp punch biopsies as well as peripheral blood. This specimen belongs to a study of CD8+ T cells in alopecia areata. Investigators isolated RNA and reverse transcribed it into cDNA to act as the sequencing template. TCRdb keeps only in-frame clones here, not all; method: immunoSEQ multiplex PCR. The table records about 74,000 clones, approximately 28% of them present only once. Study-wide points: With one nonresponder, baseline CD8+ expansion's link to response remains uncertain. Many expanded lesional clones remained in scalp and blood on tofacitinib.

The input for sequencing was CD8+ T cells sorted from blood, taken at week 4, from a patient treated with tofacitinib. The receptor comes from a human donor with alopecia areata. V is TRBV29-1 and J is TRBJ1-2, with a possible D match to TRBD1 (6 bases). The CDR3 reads CSVDSTGSYTF. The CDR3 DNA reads TGCAGCGTTGACTCAACAGGGAGCTACACCTTC.